This TCR beta chain was sequenced for a study of CD8 T cells in ankylosing spondylitis. The trim removed 5 bases at V and 5 bases at J, leaving 5 bases unmatched. There are 14 residues in the CDR3. Each CDR3 protein is one row after TCRdb ran MiXCR on the 5' RACE reads. Seen here are roughly 240,000 distinct CDR3 sequences, about 30% observed once, and the top ten hold around 4.2%. Study-wide points: Some of the motif variants had earlier been found in reactive arthritis patients' fluid and blood. Clones linked to the disease showed a CD8+ phenotype. They occurred at relatively low frequencies in peripheral blood. Disease-linked clones reportedly showed significant enrichment in matched ankylosing spondylitis synovial fluid.

This clonotype was observed a few times. As yet, its antigen is unknown. The V call is TRBV12-3 or TRBV12-4, the J call TRBJ2-5; 10 bases agree with TRBD1. The receptor was derived from a male donor with ankylosing spondylitis or in good health (not recorded which). Sequencing input: blood, either unsorted or a sorted T cell fraction (not recorded which). CDR3 residues: CASSRSDRGETQYF. CDR3 nucleotides: TGTGCCAGCAGTAGATCGGACAGGGGGGAGACCCAGTACTTC.